The source of this T cell receptor beta chain is a study of blood T cells in healthy people across ages. The second PCR ran about 7 to 12 cycles with a sample-barcoded 5' primer and J-beta primers. The authors tagged each cDNA molecule using a template-switch adaptor with 12 random nucleotides. A single record per CDR3 protein comes from TCRdb applying MiXCR to the 5' RACE reads. The sample carries 450,000 to 700,000 distinct CDR3 sequences, 27% recorded once. This clonotype was detected once. V gave up 8 bases and J gave up 3 bases; unmatched junction bases: 2. In germline, CDR1 is SGHTA, CDR2 FQGNSA. CDR3 length: 13 residues.

The chain joins TRBV7-2 to TRBJ2-3, with 10 bases that match TRBD2. This sequence originates from a woman aged 70-85 years in good health. Sequenced sample: blood. CDR3 region: CASALAGTDTQYF. For the CDR3, the DNA is TGTGCCAGCGCACTAGCGGGGACAGATACGCAGTATTTT.